These 27 T cell receptor beta chains came from one sample sequenced in a study of cytomegalovirus exposure and HLA in healthy donors. Some clones are missing from TCRdb's copy, which holds only in-frame ones; the method was immunoSEQ multiplex PCR. Among 56,000 or so clones, 93% were seen once, and the ten largest hold around 1.7%. Sequenced input: PBMCs. The source is a woman between 18 and 30 years old in good health and CMV-seropositive.

The chain employs TRBV14 and TRBJ2-7, with 10 nucleotides matching TRBD1. The junction had 6 bases not matched to a gene; V was cut back by 5 bases and J by 2 bases. The CDR3 contains 15 residues. Germline loops: CDR1 SGHDN, CDR2 FVKESK. The CDR3 sequence is CASSTRTGGPYEQYF. CDR3 coding DNA: TGTGCCAGCAGCACCCGGACAGGGGGACCCTACGAGCAGTACTTC. The variable domain in full, completed from reference TRBV14 and TRBJ2-7, reads EAGVTQFPSHSVIEKGQTVTLRCDPISGHDNLYWYRRVMGKEIKFLLHFVKESKQDESGMPNNRFLAERTGGTYSTLKVQPAELEDSGVYFCASSTRTGGPYEQYFGPGTRLTVT.

The V and J genes are TRBV13 and TRBJ1-1; no clear D. The CDR3 extends over 14 amino acids. Per the germline V gene, CDR1 is PRHDT and CDR2 is FYEKMQ (reference sequence). V lost 1 base to trimming and J lost 0 bases, with 6 bases between them. Here the CDR3 reads CASSLAKLNTEAFF. The CDR3, as DNA: TGTGCCAGCAGCTTAGCCAAGCTGAACACTGAAGCTTTCTTT.

This sequence joins TRBV5-6 and TRBJ2-5, with 7 nucleotides matching TRBD1. The CDR3 contains 14 residues. V dropped 1 base and J dropped 3; count of bases not matched to a gene: 3. From germline, CDR1 is SGHDT and CDR2 YYEEEE. The CDR3 nucleotides are TGTGCCAGCAGCTTGAAAACAGGGGAAGAGACCCAGTACTTC. Protein product: CASSLKTGEETQYF.

This chain links TRBV19 with TRBJ1-4, with a weak D call TRBD1 (6 bases). The CDR3 is 13 amino acids. Germline CDR1 LNHDA, CDR2 SQIVND (reference sequence). Trimming pared 7 bases from V and 8 bases from J, leaving 14 bases between. The CDR3: CASTEQGVEKLFF. In DNA, the CDR3 is TGTGCCAGTACCGAACAGGGCGTCGAAAAACTGTTTTTT.

The genes are TRBV19 and TRBJ2-5; 7 nucleotides agree with TRBD2. Looked up from germline, CDR1 is LNHDA and CDR2 is SQIVND (reference sequence). The V segment lost 4 bases and the J segment 1 base; nucleotides outside the gene matches: 12. CDR3 size: 17 residues. The CDR3 nucleotides read TGTGCCAGTAGTAGGGGACTGTTCCTAGCGGTCCAAGAGACCCAGTACTTC. Residues: CASSRGLFLAVQETQYF.

This sequence joins TRBV7-3 and TRBJ2-1, with D perhaps matching TRBD2 (6 bases). V was pared by 1 base and J by 8 bases, with 6 bases between. The CDR3 sequence is 12 residues long. Germline values: CDR1 SGHTA, CDR2 FQGTGA. The CDR3 loop reads CASSLSGDEQFF. CDR3 nucleotides: TGTGCCAGCAGCTTAAGCGGGGATGAGCAGTTCTTC. Full variable domain (rest looked up from reference TRBV7-3 and TRBJ2-1): GAGVSQTPSNKVTEKGKYVELRCDPISGHTALYWYRQSLGQGPEFLIYFQGTGAADDSGLPNDRFFAVRPEGSVSTLKIQRTERGDSAVYLCASSLSGDEQFFGPGTRLTVL.

This clone was detected once. This sequence joins TRBV10-3 and TRBJ2-7; weak D call: TRBD1 (6 bases). Deletions cut 10 bases from V and 6 bases from J, with 19 bases between. The length of the CDR3 is 13 residues. The germline V gene encodes CDR1 ENHRY and CDR2 SYGVKD. The DNA for the CDR3 is TGTGCCACCAATAAGGACAGAAGCCTCGAGCAGTACTTC. This gives the protein CATNKDRSLEQYF.

The CDR3 DNA is TGCGCCAGCAGCCAAGGGGGACAGGGGCCCTACGAGCAGTACTTC. Encoded protein: CASSQGGQGPYEQYF. The V gene is TRBV4-1, the J gene TRBJ2-7; TRBD1 matches 10 bases. The J segment lost 2 bases and the V segment lost 1 base, leaving 2 bases of the junction unmatched. The CDR3 has 15 residues. The germline CDR1 and CDR2 sequences are MGHRA and YSYEKL.

This chain links TRBV27 with TRBJ2-7; possible D gene TRBD1, 6 bases. Trimming took 4 bases from V and 3 from J, leaving 13 bases between them. The CDR3 sequence is 14 residues long. CDR1 and CDR2 from the germline V gene are MNHEY and SMNVEV (reference sequence). In DNA, the CDR3 is TGTGCCAGCAGTTACGCAGGGGTAGACTACGAGCAGTACTTC. As protein: CASSYAGVDYEQYF.

This chain joins TRBV7-2 and TRBJ2-7, with TRBD1 identical over 8 bases. Germline CDR1 is SGHTA and CDR2 is FQGNSA. Trimming took 5 bases from V and 6 from J; bases not matched to a gene: 12. The CDR3 runs 15 residues. CDR3 sequence (DNA): TGTGCCAGCAGCGCATACAGGGGGTCTCCAGCCGAGCAGTACTTC. This codes for CASSAYRGSPAEQYF.

The chain links TRBV28 to TRBJ2-3; TRBD2 aligns across 7 bases. CDR1 is MDHEN, CDR2 SYDVKM, per germline. The length of the CDR3 is 20 residues. J lost 1 base, V lost 4 bases, and 20 bases had no gene match. CDR3 residues: CASSSPKPQLGLEGTDTQYF. CDR3 DNA: TGTGCCAGCAGTTCCCCGAAACCCCAATTAGGACTAGAGGGCACAGATACGCAGTATTTT.

J is TRBJ1-1 and V is TRBV7-2; D not certain. CDR1 is SGHTA, CDR2 FQGNSA, per germline. CDR3 length: 14 amino acids. V was clipped by 3 bases and J by 1 base, with 9 bases between them. CDR3 loop: CASSFQRRNTEAFF. In DNA, the CDR3 is TGTGCCAGCAGCTTTCAGAGGCGGAACACTGAAGCTTTCTTT. Full variable domain (remainder filled in from reference TRBV7-2 and TRBJ1-1): GAGVSQSPSNKVTEKGKDVELRCDPISGHTALYWYRQSLGQGLEFLIYFQGNSAPDKSGLPSDRFSAERTGGSVSTLTIQRTQQEDSAVYLCASSFQRRNTEAFFGQGTRLTVV.

The rearrangement joins TRBV9 to TRBJ1-2, with a possible D match to TRBD1 (5 bases). The V end lost 7 bases, the J end lost 4 bases, and 11 bases lay between the germline ends. This CDR3 has 12 amino acids. Germline assignment: CDR1 SGDLS and CDR2 YYNGEE. The CDR3 nucleotides read TGTGCCAGCTCCCCAGGGTCCTATGGCTACACCTTC. Amino acids: CASSPGSYGYTF.

CDR3 DNA sequence: TGTGCCAGCAGTTACTGGCGGGGGGGAAGCACAGATACGCAGTATTTT. It codes for CASSYWRGGSTDTQYF. V usage is TRBV6-5 and J usage is TRBJ2-3, with TRBD2 matching 9 bases. The CDR3 is 16 amino acids. The germline CDR1 and CDR2 sequences are MNHEY and SVGAGI. Trimming removed 1 base from V and 0 bases from J; junction bases left unmatched: 2.

The CDR3 nucleotides are TGTGCCAGCAGTGGACATGCAACTAATGAAAAACTGTTTTTT. Translating it yields CASSGHATNEKLFF. The J gene is TRBJ1-4, the V gene TRBV27; possibly TRBD1 for D (5 bases). The V gene lost 5 bases and the J gene lost 0 bases, with 7 bases spanning the gap. This CDR3 contains 14 residues. Germline V lookup: CDR1 MNHEY, CDR2 SMNVEV (reference sequence). Filled out from reference TRBV27 and TRBJ1-4, the complete variable domain reads EAQVTQNPRYLITVTGKKLTVTCSQNMNHEYMSWYRQDPGLGLRQIYYSMNVEVTDKGDVPEGYKVSRKEKRNFPLILESPSPNQTSLYFCASSGHATNEKLFFGSGTQLSVL.

The chain couples TRBV5-1 to TRBJ1-1; a weak D match, TRBD1 (5 bases). Trimming stripped 3 bases from V and 5 bases from J, with 17 bases between. The CDR3 length is 15 residues. From germline, CDR1 is SGHRS and CDR2 YFSETQ. The CDR3 is CASSWDISGQTEAFF. CDR3 DNA: TGCGCCAGCAGCTGGGATATTTCAGGGCAGACTGAAGCTTTCTTT.

This chain uses TRBV5-1 with TRBJ2-5; 7 nucleotides line up with TRBD2. The J call may be faulty, since TRBJ2-7 better matches the DNA end. Germline V gives CDR1 SGHRS, CDR2 YFSETQ. This CDR3 comprises 15 residues. CDR3 residues: CASSPREAGKYEQYF. CDR3 nucleotide sequence: TGCGCCAGCAGCCCTAGGGAAGCGGGGAAATACGAGCAGTACTTC.

The rearrangement links TRBV6-5 to TRBJ1-2; D is uncertain. Germline CDR1 and CDR2: MNHEY and SVGAGI. The CDR3 contains 15 residues. V gave up 7 bases and J gave up 4 bases, with 19 bases separating them. CDR3: CASTNGGVSVYGYTF. DNA for the CDR3: TGTGCCAGCACCAACGGCGGGGTTTCGGTCTATGGCTACACCTTC.

The V gene is TRBV5-1, the J gene TRBJ2-2; tentative D call: TRBD1 (6 bases). The CDR3 spans 14 residues. Trimming removed 3 bases from V and 4 bases from J, with 10 bases in between. The germline V gene encodes CDR1 SGHRS and CDR2 YFSETQ. CDR3 nucleotide sequence: TGCGCCAGCAGCTCGGCCAGGGGCACCGGGGAGCTGTTTTTT. Protein product: CASSSARGTGELFF.

The rearrangement links TRBV7-9 to TRBJ1-3; no clear D gene. The germline V and J ends were trimmed by 1 base and 4 bases, with 11 bases remaining between them. The CDR3 is 15 amino acids. Germline V gives CDR1 SEHNR, CDR2 FQNEAQ (reference sequence). The CDR3 nucleotides are TGTGCCAGCAGCTTAGATCTCGGGGTCGGAAACACCATATATTTT. Protein product: CASSLDLGVGNTIYF. The complete variable domain, with remaining parts taken from reference TRBV7-9 and TRBJ1-3, reads DTGVSQNPRHKITKRGQNVTFRCDPISEHNRLYWYRQTLGQGPEFLTYFQNEAQLEKSRLLSDRFSAERPKGSFSTLEIQRTEQGDSAMYLCASSLDLGVGNTIYFGEGSWLTVV.

The V and J genes are TRBV28 and TRBJ1-1; 8 nucleotides agree with TRBD1. This CDR3 comprises 14 residues. Trimming at V came to 6 bases and at J to 6 bases, leaving 9 bases not matched to a gene. The germline gives CDR1 MDHEN, CDR2 SYDVKM. The CDR3 DNA sequence: TGTGCCAGCAGCCGTTACAGGGGGATGGCTGAAGCTTTCTTT. Its translation is CASSRYRGMAEAFF.

The rearrangement uses TRBV19 and TRBJ1-6; D gene unclear. The CDR3 runs to 14 residues. Per the germline V gene, CDR1 is LNHDA and CDR2 is SQIVND (reference sequence). V lost 5 bases, J lost 6 bases, and 11 bases lay in between. Written as DNA, the CDR3 is TGTGCCAGTAGTGTGGCAGGCCTTAATTCACCCCTCCACTTT. This gives the protein CASSVAGLNSPLHF.

The chain couples TRBV5-1 to TRBJ2-1, with D possibly TRBD2 on 6 matching bases. Germline assignment: CDR1 SGHRS and CDR2 YFSETQ. This CDR3 has 13 amino acids. The V end lost 6 bases, the J end lost 8 bases, and 15 bases lay between the germline ends. The CDR3 region is CASKAGLADEQFF. CDR3 DNA sequence: TGCGCCAGCAAGGCGGGGTTGGCGGATGAGCAGTTCTTC.

This chain uses TRBV2 with TRBJ1-6, with a possible D match to TRBD1 (6 bases). The CDR3 is 13 amino acids. The V end lost 4 bases, the J end lost 13 bases, and 14 bases lay between the germline ends. Germline assignment: CDR1 SNHLY and CDR2 FYNNEI. For the CDR3, the DNA is TGTGCCAGCAGTGTTGGGACACCTAATCCCCTCCACTTT. It is translated as CASSVGTPNPLHF.

Only one count was recorded for this clone. V is TRBV30 and J is TRBJ1-5; 7 nucleotides line up with TRBD1. There are 15 residues in the CDR3. Germline V gene sequence: CDR1 GTSNPN, CDR2 SVGIG (reference sequence). After removal of 1 base from V and 4 bases from J, the junction contained 7 bases not matched to a gene. The CDR3 here is CAWSAPGQHNQPQHF. The CDR3 region has the DNA TGTGCCTGGAGTGCCCCGGGACAGCATAATCAGCCCCAGCATTTT.

The J gene is TRBJ2-2, the V gene TRBV9, with D possibly matching TRBD2 (5 bases). This CDR3 region has 14 residues. CDR1 is SGDLS, CDR2 YYNGEE, per germline. V was trimmed by 0 bases and J by 6 bases, leaving 9 bases between them. CDR3 bases: TGTGCCAGCAGCGTAGCCGGGAATTCCGGGGAGCTGTTTTTT. It translates to CASSVAGNSGELFF.

This clone showed up just once. V is TRBV4-3 and J is TRBJ2-1; possible D gene TRBD1, 5 bases. The CDR3 is made up of 16 amino acids. V was shortened by 0 bases and J by 5 bases, with 14 bases between the two germline ends. CDR1 LGHNA and CDR2 YSLEER come from the germline V gene. CDR3 coding DNA: TGCGCCAGCAGCCAAGAGGCTGATTACAGGAACAATGAGCAGTTCTTC. It specifies CASSQEADYRNNEQFF.